This TCR beta chain stems from a study of human T cells and chemical hapten exposure. The study's findings and limits: Positive correlation was observed between PT1 expanded TCR counts and patch test score.

Germline V gene data show CDR1 as MDHEN and CDR2 as SYDVKM. J was trimmed by 0 bases and V by 4 bases; bases with no gene match: 18. This CDR3 spans 21 amino acids. One entry per CDR3 protein results from TCRdb running MiXCR on the RACE reads. The table has 99,000 or so distinct CDR3 sequences, about 34% seen once. Of note for this clonotype: Its antigen is as yet unknown.

Time point in this sample: patch test 3, about 24 weeks after DPC sensitization. Described treatment: therapeutic diphenylcyclopropenone sensitization with weekly scalp DPC. J is TRBJ2-1 and V is TRBV28; TRBD2 matches 10 bases. The receptor comes from a man aged 35-49 years with alopecia areata. Some clones in this sample may be carry-over from other donors' samples. This material consisted of whole blood, taken in connection with sensitization to the hapten diphenylcyclopropenone (DPC). CDR3 nucleotide sequence: TGTGCCAGCAGTTCCCTAGGGACTAGCGTCTACACCACTCCCTCCTACAATGAGCAGTTCTTC. This sequence encodes CASSSLGTSVYTTPSYNEQFF.